The clone carrying this T cell receptor (beta chain) turned up a few times. Its target is not known. Germline values: CDR1 SGHTA, CDR2 FQGNSA. CDR3 length equals 13 residues. Trimming removed 5 bases from V and 10 bases from J; junction bases left unmatched: 11. This sample is drawn from a study of response to subunit inactivated influenza vaccine. Study-wide points: It was suggested by the authors that few new T cells are recruited by each seasonal influenza vaccination.

MiXCR was run by TCRdb on the RT-PCR reads, yielding one entry per CDR3 protein. This sample has 530,000 or so distinct CDR3 sequences, with 25% found just once. The sequencing here drew on CD4+ T cells sorted from PBMCs, taken less than 6 days after vaccination. The receptor was isolated from a man aged 45-65 years who received an inactivated influenza vaccine. This chain joins TRBV7-2 and TRBJ2-7; 7 positions match TRBD1. The CDR3 sequence is CASSTSDRAGQYF. The CDR3 coding sequence is TGTGCCAGCAGCACCTCCGACAGGGCCGGACAGTACTTC.